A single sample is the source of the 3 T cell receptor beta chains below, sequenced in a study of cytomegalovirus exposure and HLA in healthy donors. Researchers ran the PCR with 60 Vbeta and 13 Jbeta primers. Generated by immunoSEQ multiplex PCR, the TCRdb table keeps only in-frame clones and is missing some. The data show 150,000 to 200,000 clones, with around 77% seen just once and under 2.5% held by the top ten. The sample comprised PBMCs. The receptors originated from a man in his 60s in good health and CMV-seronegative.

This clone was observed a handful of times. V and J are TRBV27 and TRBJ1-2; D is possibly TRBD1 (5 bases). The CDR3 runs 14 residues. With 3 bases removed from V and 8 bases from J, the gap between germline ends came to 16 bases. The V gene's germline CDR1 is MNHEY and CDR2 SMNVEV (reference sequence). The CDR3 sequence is CASSFGRGMSGYTF. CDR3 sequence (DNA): TGTGCCAGCAGTTTTGGTCGGGGGATGAGCGGCTACACCTTC.

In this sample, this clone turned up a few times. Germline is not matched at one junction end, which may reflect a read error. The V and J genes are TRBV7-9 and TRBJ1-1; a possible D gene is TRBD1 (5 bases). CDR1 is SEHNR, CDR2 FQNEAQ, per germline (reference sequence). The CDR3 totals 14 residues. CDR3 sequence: CSSSPQTGNTEAFF. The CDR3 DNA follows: TGTTCCAGCAGCCCCCAAACAGGGAACACTGAAGCTTTCTTT.

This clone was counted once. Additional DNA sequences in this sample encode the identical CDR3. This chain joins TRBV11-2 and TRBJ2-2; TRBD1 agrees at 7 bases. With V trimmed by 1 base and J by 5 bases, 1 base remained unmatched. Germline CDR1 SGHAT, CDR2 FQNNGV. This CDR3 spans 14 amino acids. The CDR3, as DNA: TGTGCCAGCAGCTTAGGACAGGGAACCGGGGAGCTGTTTTTT. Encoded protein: CASSLGQGTGELFF.